The source of this T cell receptor (beta chain) is a study of beta chain features in type 1 diabetes. Study-level background: Taken together, all samples contributed 107,917,701 examined sorted cells.

Of the isolated RNA, all was reverse transcribed, and so the sequenced material was expressed TCRB transcripts. Repertoires were generated with immunoSEQ multiplex PCR, while TCRdb's copy carries only in-frame clones and drops some. The table lists about 320,000 clones, 14% of them singletons. The CDR3 loop spans 14 amino acids. Trimming left V 5 bases short and J 2 bases short, with 9 bases between. Germline lookup yields CDR1 MNHEY and CDR2 SMNVEV (reference sequence). The genes are TRBV27 and TRBJ1-4; TRBD1 is a possible D gene (5 bases). The sequence was collected from a young man in good health. Specimen: central memory CD4+ T cells from blood. The CDR3, as DNA: TGTGCCAGCAGTGCCCCAGGGACTAATGAAAAACTGTTTTTT. This gives the protein CASSAPGTNEKLFF.